This TCR beta chain is drawn from a study of blood T cell repertoires in COVID-19. Whole-study context: T cells, B-cell-depleted T cells, or PBMCs supplied cDNA or gDNA.

Here immunoSEQ multiplex PCR was the method, and the copy in TCRdb shows in-frame clones only, minus some. This sample yields around 300,000 clones, of which around 87% are seen a single time; 1% belongs to the top ten. CDR1 is MDHEN and CDR2 is SYDVKM in the germline V gene. The V gene lost 6 bases and the J gene lost 5 bases, with 13 bases spanning the gap. The CDR3 is 13 residues long. Sequencing was done on a sample of peripheral blood. The chain recombines TRBV28 with TRBJ1-2, with D maybe TRBD1 (5 bases). The origin of this receptor is a man aged 50 or older with active or convalescent COVID-19. CDR3: CASSQDSPYGYTF. The CDR3 nucleotides read TGTGCCAGCAGCCAAGACAGTCCATATGGCTACACCTTC.